The 11 T cell receptor beta chains below all came from one sample that was sequenced in a study of T cells in Graves' hyperthyroidism and ophthalmopathy. It was RNA transcripts that yielded the amplified TCR beta CDR3 regions. HTBI primers were employed in a first-round RT-PCR of the TCR CDR3. MiXCR was run by TCRdb on the multiplex PCR reads, yielding one entry per CDR3 protein. The table shows a few hundred thousand distinct CDR3 sequences, with roughly an eighth occurring only once. Sequences were obtained from blood. These TCRs come from a woman aged 35 to 49 with Graves' ophthalmopathy.

This sequence joins TRBV10-3 and TRBJ2-3; the match to TRBD1 covers 7 bases. J gave up 0 bases and V 9 bases, and 18 bases lay outside the gene matches. Germline CDR1 reads ENHRY; CDR2 reads SYGVKD. This CDR3 comprises 18 residues. CDR3 DNA: TGTGCCATTGGAGGTCGGCAGGGGGTCTTCACTAGCACAGATACGCAGTATTTT. It is translated as CAIGGRQGVFTSTDTQYF.

The chain is built from TRBV20-1 and TRBJ2-2, with D possibly TRBD1 on 5 matching bases. The CDR3 has 13 amino acids. V was shortened by 6 bases and J by 4 bases, with 12 bases between the two germline ends. Germline V gene lookup returns CDR1 DFQATT and CDR2 SNEGSKA (reference sequence). The CDR3 region is CSAGDRVTGELFF. In DNA, the CDR3 is TGCAGTGCAGGGGATAGGGTCACCGGGGAGCTGTTTTTT.

About this clonotype itself: A much larger clone sits a single nucleotide away, making a read error possible. The chain carries TRBV6-5 and TRBJ2-3; TRBD2 might be the D (6 bases). Trimming took off 0 bases at V and 0 bases at J, with 13 bases between the two ends. CDR3 length: 17 amino acids. The germline V gene encodes CDR1 MNHEY and CDR2 SVGAGI. The CDR3 nucleotides read TGTGCCAGCAGTTACTCCCCTAGCGTGGCTAGCACAGATACGCAGTATTTT. Translated: CASSYSPSVASTDTQYF.

This clonotype came up many times. This rearrangement joins TRBV15 to TRBJ2-7, with 9 bases fitting TRBD2. The germline V gene encodes CDR1 LNHNV and CDR2 YYDKDF (reference sequence). The CDR3 is made up of 15 amino acids. The J segment lost 0 bases and the V segment lost 1 base, leaving 1 base of the junction unmatched. The CDR3 region is CATSRGGGGSYEQYF. The CDR3, as DNA: TGTGCCACCAGCAGAGGCGGGGGGGGCTCCTACGAGCAGTACTTC.

V is TRBV3-1 and J is TRBJ2-4; 14 bases fit TRBD2. Germline-derived CDR1 and CDR2 are LGHDT and YNNKEL (reference sequence). The CDR3 contains 16 residues. V lost 5 bases to trimming and J lost 6 bases; unmatched junction nucleotides: 6. The CDR3 coding sequence is TGTGCCAGCAGCTCCGGACTAGCGGGGGGACGAAACATTCAGTACTTC. This translates into CASSSGLAGGRNIQYF.

The chain uses TRBV5-4 and TRBJ2-7; TRBD1 might be the D (6 bases). Germline CDR1 reads SGHNT; CDR2 reads YYREEE (reference sequence). The CDR3 length is 15 residues. Trimming removed 3 bases at V and 5 bases at J, with 18 bases between. In nucleotides, the CDR3 is TGTGCCAGCAGCTGGGGAGTAACAGGGCGCGACGAGCAGTACTTC. This gives the protein CASSWGVTGRDEQYF.

The genes are TRBV14 and TRBJ1-1; 7 nucleotides line up with TRBD1. The V segment lost 1 base and the J segment 4 bases; nucleotides outside the gene matches: 9. Looked up from germline, CDR1 is SGHDN and CDR2 is FVKESK. The length of the CDR3 is 16 residues. CDR3 residues: CASSQGTFNRGTEAFF. DNA of the CDR3: TGTGCCAGCAGCCAAGGTACCTTCAACAGGGGCACTGAAGCTTTCTTT.

This clonotype appeared many times. This chain links TRBV6-1 with TRBJ1-5; D gene uncertain. This CDR3 comprises 13 residues. Trimming shortened V by 7 bases and J by 0 bases, and 7 bases separated the two germline ends. The germline V gene has CDR1 MNHNS and CDR2 SASEGT. CDR3 amino acids: CASTWGSNQPQHF. In nucleotides, the CDR3 is TGTGCCAGCACTTGGGGTAGCAATCAGCCCCAGCATTTT.

The chain recombines TRBV7-9 with TRBJ2-2; D is possibly TRBD2 (5 bases). With 4 bases removed from V and 3 bases from J, the gap between germline ends came to 12 bases. CDR3 length: 15 amino acids. CDR1 SEHNR and CDR2 FQNEAQ come from the germline V gene (reference sequence). CDR3 amino acids: CASSSGGSYTGELFF. The CDR3 DNA is TGTGCCAGCAGCTCTGGCGGGTCCTACACCGGGGAGCTGTTTTTT. Full variable domain (remainder filled in from reference TRBV7-9 and TRBJ2-2): DTGVSQNPRHKITKRGQNVTFRCDPISEHNRLYWYRQTLGQGPEFLTYFQNEAQLEKSRLLSDRFSAERPKGSFSTLEIQRTEQGDSAMYLCASSSGGSYTGELFFGEGSRLTVL.

This clonotype was recorded at least ten times. The chain couples TRBV2 to TRBJ1-4, with D unclear. CDR1 is SNHLY and CDR2 is FYNNEI in the germline V gene. The CDR3 loop spans 14 amino acids. Deletions cut 3 bases from V and 4 bases from J, with 9 bases between. The DNA of the CDR3 is TGTGCCAGCAGTGATTCGCAGGTTAATGAAAAACTGTTTTTT. It codes for CASSDSQVNEKLFF. The full variable domain, its missing parts supplied by reference TRBV2 and TRBJ1-4, is EPEVTQTPSHQVTQMGQEVILRCVPISNHLYFYWYRQILGQKVEFLVSFYNNEISEKSEIFDDQFSVERPDGSNFTLKIRSTKLEDSAMYFCASSDSQVNEKLFFGSGTQLSVL.

This clonotype was detected ten times or more. The chain carries TRBV28 and TRBJ1-1; D not resolved. This CDR3 contains 14 residues. Germline V lookup: CDR1 MDHEN, CDR2 SYDVKM. With 6 bases removed from V and 5 bases from J, the gap between germline ends came to 16 bases. CDR3 sequence: CASRATVPGTEAFF. The CDR3 DNA follows: TGTGCCAGCAGGGCGACCGTCCCGGGGACTGAAGCTTTCTTT.